A few counts support the clone carrying this T cell receptor (beta chain). The antigen remains undetermined. The sample originates from a study of T-cell reconstitution after alpha-beta-depleted transplantation in children. Notes on the study in general: From surviving recipient T cells and thymic progenitors came the high day-60 TCRbeta diversity observed in some patients. Several hundred expanded graft clones reportedly were the source of alpha-beta T cells about two months after transplant. One year after transplant, T-cell counts and diversity came mostly from newly produced T cells.

Unique molecular identifiers tagged the TCRbeta library. TCRdb analysed the PCR reads with MiXCR anew, one entry per CDR3 protein. The repertoire holds about 350,000 distinct CDR3 sequences, with 15% to 20% as singletons. V trimming: 5 bases; J trimming: 0 bases; junction bases outside the gene matches: 10. The CDR3 consists of 19 residues. CDR1 and CDR2 from the germline V gene are SGHAT and FQNNGV. This receptor was identified in a male patient under 10 years old who had a stem cell transplant for acute lymphoblastic leukemia, so the T cells may come from the graft donor. The specimen comprised PBMCs, mostly from graft donor cells, sampled 360 days after TCRalphabeta/CD19-depleted stem cell transplant. This chain connects TRBV11-2 to TRBJ2-6; TRBD2 matches 10 bases. The CDR3 sequence: CASSTTSGTVVSGANVLTF. Here the CDR3 DNA reads TGTGCCAGCAGCACCACTAGCGGGACTGTGGTCTCTGGGGCCAACGTCCTGACTTTC.